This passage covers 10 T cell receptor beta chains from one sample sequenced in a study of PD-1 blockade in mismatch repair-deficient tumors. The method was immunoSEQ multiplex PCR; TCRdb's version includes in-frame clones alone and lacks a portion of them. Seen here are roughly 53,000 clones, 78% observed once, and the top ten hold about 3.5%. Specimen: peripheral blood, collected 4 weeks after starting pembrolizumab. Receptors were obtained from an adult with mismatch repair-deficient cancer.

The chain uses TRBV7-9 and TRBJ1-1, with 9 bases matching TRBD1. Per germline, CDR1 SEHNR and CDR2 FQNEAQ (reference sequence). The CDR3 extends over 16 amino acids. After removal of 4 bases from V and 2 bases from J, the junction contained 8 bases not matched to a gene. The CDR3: CASSSPGQGTNTEAFF. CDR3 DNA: TGTGCCAGCAGCTCGCCGGGACAGGGAACAAACACTGAAGCTTTCTTT.

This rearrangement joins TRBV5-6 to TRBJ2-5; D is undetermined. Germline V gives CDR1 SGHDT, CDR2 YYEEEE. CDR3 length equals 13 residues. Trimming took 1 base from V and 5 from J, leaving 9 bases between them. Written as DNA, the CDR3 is TGTGCCAGCAGCTTGCCCGGGTTGGAGACCCAGTACTTC. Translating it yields CASSLPGLETQYF.

This chain's CDR3 is CASTQEGRVIDEQFF. As DNA, the CDR3 is TGTGCCAGCACCCAGGAGGGGCGTGTAATAGATGAGCAGTTCTTC. V and J are TRBV11-2 and TRBJ2-1; D may be TRBD2 (6 bases). Per germline, CDR1 SGHAT and CDR2 FQNNGV. V lost 7 bases, J lost 8 bases, and 21 bases lay in between. The CDR3 is 15 residues long.

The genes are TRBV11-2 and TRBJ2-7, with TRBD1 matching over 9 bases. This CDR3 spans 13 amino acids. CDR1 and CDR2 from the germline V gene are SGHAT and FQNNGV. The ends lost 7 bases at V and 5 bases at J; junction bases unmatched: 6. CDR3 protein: CASTPGQGNEQYF. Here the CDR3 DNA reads TGTGCCAGCACCCCGGGACAGGGAAACGAGCAGTACTTC.

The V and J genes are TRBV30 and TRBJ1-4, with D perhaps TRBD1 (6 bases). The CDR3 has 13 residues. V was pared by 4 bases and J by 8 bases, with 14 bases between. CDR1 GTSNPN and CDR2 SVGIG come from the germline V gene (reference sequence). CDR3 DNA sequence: TGTGCCTGGAAGGGGGGAGGAGAAGAAAAACTGTTTTTT. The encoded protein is CAWKGGGEEKLFF.

CDR3 protein: CASSQEIITYEQYF. The CDR3 bases are TGCGCCAGCAGCCAAGAAATAATCACCTACGAGCAGTACTTC. The rearrangement links TRBV4-1 to TRBJ2-7, with unresolved D. CDR3 length: 14 residues. Germline lookup yields CDR1 MGHRA and CDR2 YSYEKL. The V end was cut by 0 bases, the J end by 2 bases, with 8 bases between.

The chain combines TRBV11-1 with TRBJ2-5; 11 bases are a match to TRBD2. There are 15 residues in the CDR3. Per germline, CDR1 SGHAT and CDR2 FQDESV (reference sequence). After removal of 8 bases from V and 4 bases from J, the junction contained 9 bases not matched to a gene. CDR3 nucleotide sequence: TGTGCCAGCGCCGAGGCTAGCGGGAGGAGAGAGACCCAGTACTTC. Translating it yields CASAEASGRRETQYF.

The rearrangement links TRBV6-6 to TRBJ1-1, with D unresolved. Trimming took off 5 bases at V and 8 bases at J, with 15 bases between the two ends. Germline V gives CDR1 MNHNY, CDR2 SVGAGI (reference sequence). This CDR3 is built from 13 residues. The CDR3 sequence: CASSNLLVTEAFF. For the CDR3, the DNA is TGTGCCAGCAGTAACTTGCTCGTCACAGAAGCTTTCTTT.

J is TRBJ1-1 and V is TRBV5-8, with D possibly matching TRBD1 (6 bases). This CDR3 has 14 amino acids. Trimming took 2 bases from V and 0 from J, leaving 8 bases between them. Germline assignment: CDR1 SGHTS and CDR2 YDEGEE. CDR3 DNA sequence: TGTGCCAGCAGCTTCGGACAGATGAACACTGAAGCTTTCTTT. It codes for CASSFGQMNTEAFF.

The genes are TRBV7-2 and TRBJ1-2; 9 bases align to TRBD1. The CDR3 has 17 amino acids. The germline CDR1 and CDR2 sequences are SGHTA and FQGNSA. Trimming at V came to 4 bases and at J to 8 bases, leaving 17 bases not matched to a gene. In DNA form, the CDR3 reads TGTGCCAGCAGCTCCCAACCCCCGGGAAGGACAGGGGACGGCTACACCTTC. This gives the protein CASSSQPPGRTGDGYTF.